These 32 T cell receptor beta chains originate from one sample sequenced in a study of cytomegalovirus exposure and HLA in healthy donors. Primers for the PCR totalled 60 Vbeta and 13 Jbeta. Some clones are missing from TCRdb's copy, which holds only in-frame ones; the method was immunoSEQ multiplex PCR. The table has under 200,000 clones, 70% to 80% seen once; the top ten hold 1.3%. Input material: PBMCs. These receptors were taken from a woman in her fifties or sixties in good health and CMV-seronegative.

In DNA form, the CDR3 reads TGTGCCAGCAGTTTTAGCCCAACTAATGAAAAACTGTTTTTT. Translation: CASSFSPTNEKLFF. The chain uses TRBV28 and TRBJ1-4; D is undetermined. Germline lookup yields CDR1 MDHEN and CDR2 SYDVKM. This CDR3 has 14 residues. The V end was cut by 3 bases, the J end by 0 bases, with 5 bases between.

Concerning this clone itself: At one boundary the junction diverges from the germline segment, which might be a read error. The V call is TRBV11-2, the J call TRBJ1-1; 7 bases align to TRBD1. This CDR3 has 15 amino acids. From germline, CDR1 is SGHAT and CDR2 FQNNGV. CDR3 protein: CAGSTRTGANTEAFF. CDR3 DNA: TGTGCCGGCAGCACTCGGACAGGAGCGAACACTGAAGCTTTCTTT.

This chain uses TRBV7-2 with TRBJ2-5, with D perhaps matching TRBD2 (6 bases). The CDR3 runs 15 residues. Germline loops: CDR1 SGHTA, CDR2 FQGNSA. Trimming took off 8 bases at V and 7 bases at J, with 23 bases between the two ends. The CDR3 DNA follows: TGTGCCAGCGACACGGGGCAGCCGTGGGGGGTGACCCAGTACTTC. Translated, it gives CASDTGQPWGVTQYF.

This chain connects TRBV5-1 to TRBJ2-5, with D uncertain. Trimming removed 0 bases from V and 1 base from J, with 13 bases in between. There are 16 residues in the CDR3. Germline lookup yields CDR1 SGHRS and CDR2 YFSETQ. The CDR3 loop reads CASSLGSASLQETQYF. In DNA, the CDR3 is TGCGCCAGCAGCTTGGGGAGCGCCTCCCTCCAAGAGACCCAGTACTTC.

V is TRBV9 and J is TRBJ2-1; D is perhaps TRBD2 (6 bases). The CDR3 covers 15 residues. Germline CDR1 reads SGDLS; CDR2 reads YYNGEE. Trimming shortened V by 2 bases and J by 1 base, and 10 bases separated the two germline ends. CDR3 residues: CASSVLGGSYNEQFF. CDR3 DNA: TGTGCCAGCAGCGTTCTGGGGGGATCCTACAATGAGCAGTTCTTC.

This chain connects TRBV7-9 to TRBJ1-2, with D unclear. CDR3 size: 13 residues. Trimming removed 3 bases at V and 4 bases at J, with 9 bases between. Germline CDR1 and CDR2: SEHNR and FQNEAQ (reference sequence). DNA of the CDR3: TGTGCCAGCAGCTTCCGGGATGGCTATGGCTACACCTTC. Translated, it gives CASSFRDGYGYTF. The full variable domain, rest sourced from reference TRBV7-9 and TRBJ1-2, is DTGVSQNPRHKITKRGQNVTFRCDPISEHNRLYWYRQTLGQGPEFLTYFQNEAQLEKSRLLSDRFSAERPKGSFSTLEIQRTEQGDSAMYLCASSFRDGYGYTFGSGTRLTVV.

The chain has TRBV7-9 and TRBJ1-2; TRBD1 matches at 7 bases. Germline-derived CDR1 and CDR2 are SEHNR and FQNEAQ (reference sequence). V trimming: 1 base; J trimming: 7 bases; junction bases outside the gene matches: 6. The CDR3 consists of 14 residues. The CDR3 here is CASSLEAQGSGYTF. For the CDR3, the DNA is TGTGCCAGCAGCTTAGAGGCACAGGGGAGTGGCTACACCTTC.

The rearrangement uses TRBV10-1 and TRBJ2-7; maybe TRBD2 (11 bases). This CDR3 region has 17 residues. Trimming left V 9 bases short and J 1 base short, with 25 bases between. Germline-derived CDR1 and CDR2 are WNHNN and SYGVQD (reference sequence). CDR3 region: CASPTGQGTSGSYEQYF. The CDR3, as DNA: TGCGCCAGTCCTACGGGACAGGGGACTAGCGGTTCCTACGAGCAGTACTTC.

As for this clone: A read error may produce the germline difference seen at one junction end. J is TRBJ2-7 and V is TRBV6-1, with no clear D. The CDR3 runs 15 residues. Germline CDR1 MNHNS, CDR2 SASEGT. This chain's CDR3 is CASSEGSYTLYAQYF. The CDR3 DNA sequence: TGTGCCAGCAGTGAAGGGTCATACACCCTGTACGCGCAGTACTTC.

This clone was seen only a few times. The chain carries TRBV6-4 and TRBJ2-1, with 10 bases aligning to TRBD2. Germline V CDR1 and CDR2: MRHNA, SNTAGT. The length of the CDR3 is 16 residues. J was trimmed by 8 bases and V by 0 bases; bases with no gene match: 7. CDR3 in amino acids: CASSDSSGGAVDEQFF. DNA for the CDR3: TGTGCCAGCAGTGACTCCAGCGGGGGGGCCGTGGATGAGCAGTTCTTC.

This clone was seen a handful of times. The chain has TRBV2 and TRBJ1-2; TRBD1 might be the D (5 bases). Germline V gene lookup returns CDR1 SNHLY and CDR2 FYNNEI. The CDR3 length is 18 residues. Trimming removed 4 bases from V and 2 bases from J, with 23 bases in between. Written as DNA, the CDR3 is TGTGCCAGCAGTGGCCAAGGGGCACCCTCCATCCCCAACTATGGCTACACCTTC. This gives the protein CASSGQGAPSIPNYGYTF.

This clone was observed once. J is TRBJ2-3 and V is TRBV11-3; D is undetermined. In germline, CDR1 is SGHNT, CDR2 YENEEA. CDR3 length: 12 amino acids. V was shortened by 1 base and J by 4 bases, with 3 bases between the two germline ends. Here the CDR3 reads CASSLGPDTQYF. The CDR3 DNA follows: TGTGCCAGCAGCTTAGGGCCAGATACGCAGTATTTT.

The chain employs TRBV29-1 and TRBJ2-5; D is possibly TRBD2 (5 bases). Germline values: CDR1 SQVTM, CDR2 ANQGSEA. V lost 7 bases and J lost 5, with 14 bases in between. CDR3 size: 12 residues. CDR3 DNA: TGCAGCGCTGGTAAGGCTAGCGAGACCCAGTACTTC. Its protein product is CSAGKASETQYF.

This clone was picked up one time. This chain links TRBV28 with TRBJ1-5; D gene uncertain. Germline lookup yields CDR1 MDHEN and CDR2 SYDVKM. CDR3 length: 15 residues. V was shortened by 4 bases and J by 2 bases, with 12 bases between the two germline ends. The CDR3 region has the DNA TGTGCCAGCAGTTCCGGGATGGGTGGCAATCAGCCCCAGCATTTT. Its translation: CASSSGMGGNQPQHF. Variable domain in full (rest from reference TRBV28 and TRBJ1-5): DVKVTQSSRYLVKRTGEKVFLECVQDMDHENMFWYRQDPGLGLRLIYFSYDVKMKEKGDIPEGYSVSREKKERFSLILESASTNQTSMYLCASSSGMGGNQPQHFGDGTRLSIL.

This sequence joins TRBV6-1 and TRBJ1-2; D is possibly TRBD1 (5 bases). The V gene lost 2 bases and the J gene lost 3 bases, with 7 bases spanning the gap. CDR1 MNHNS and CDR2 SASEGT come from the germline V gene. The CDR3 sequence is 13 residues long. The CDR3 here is CASSEQTDYGYTF. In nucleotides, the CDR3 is TGTGCCAGCAGTGAACAGACAGACTATGGCTACACCTTC.

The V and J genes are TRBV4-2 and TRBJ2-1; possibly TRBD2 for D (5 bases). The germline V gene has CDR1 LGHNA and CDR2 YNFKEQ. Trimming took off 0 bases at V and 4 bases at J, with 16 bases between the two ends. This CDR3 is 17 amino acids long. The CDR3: CASSQDNLAYIYNEQFF. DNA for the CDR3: TGTGCCAGCAGCCAAGATAACCTAGCCTACATATACAATGAGCAGTTCTTC.

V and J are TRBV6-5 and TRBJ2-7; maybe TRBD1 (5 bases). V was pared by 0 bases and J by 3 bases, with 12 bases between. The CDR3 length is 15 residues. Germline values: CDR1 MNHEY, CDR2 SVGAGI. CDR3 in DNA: TGTGCCAGCAGTTACTCCTTAAACAGGTTCTACGAGCAGTACTTC. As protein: CASSYSLNRFYEQYF.

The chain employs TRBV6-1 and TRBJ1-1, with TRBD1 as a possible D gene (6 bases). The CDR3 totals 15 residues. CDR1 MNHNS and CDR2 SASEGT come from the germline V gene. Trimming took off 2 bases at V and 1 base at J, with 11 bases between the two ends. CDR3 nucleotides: TGTGCCAGCAGTGAAACGGGGGGACAGAACACTGAAGCTTTCTTT. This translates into CASSETGGQNTEAFF.

The CDR3 loop reads CASSVDGGSYNEQFF. The CDR3 bases are TGTGCCAGCAGCGTAGACGGGGGCTCCTACAATGAGCAGTTCTTC. The genes are TRBV9 and TRBJ2-1, with TRBD2 as a possible D gene (6 bases). Germline V gene sequence: CDR1 SGDLS, CDR2 YYNGEE. Trimming took off 0 bases at V and 0 bases at J, with 7 bases between the two ends. The CDR3 spans 15 residues.

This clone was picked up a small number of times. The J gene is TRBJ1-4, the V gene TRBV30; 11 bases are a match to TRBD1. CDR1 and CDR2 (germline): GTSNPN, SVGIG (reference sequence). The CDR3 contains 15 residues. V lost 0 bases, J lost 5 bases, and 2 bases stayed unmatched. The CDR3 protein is CAWSVRDRGNEKLFF. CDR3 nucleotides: TGTGCCTGGAGTGTCCGGGACAGGGGGAATGAAAAACTGTTTTTT. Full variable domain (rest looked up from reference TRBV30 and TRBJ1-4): SQTIHQWPATLVQPVGSPLSLECTVEGTSNPNLYWYRQAAGRGLQLLFYSVGIGQISSEVPQNLSASRPQDRQFILSSKKLLLSDSGFYLCAWSVRDRGNEKLFFGSGTQLSVL.

The CDR3 loop reads CASSFARTGGVGEQYF. For the CDR3, the DNA is TGTGCCAGCAGCTTCGCCCGGACAGGGGGCGTCGGCGAGCAGTACTTC. The chain uses TRBV5-8 and TRBJ2-7; TRBD1 matches 11 bases. The V gene end was trimmed by 2 bases and the J gene end by 6 bases; junction bases not matched to a gene: 10. CDR3 length equals 16 residues. Per germline, CDR1 SGHTS and CDR2 YDEGEE.

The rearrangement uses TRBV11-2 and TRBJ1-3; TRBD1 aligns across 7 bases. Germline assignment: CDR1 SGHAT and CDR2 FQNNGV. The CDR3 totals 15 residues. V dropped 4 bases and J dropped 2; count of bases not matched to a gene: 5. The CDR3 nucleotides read TGTGCCAGCAGCTCCACAACAGGGGCTGGAAACACCATATATTTT. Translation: CASSSTTGAGNTIYF.

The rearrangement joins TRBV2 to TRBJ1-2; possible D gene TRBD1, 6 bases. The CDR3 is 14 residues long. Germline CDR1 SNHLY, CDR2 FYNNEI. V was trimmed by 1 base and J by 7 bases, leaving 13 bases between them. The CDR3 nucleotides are TGTGCCAGCAGTGAAGTTGGACTAGGGGGTGGCTACACCTTC. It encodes CASSEVGLGGGYTF.

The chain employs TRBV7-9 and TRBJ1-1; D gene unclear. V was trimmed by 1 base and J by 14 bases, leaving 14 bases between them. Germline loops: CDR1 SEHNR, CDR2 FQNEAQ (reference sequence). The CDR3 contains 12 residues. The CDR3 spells CASSLEMVLAFF. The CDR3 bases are TGTGCCAGCAGCTTAGAAATGGTCCTAGCCTTCTTT. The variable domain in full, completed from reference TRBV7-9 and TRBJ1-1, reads DTGVSQNPRHKITKRGQNVTFRCDPISEHNRLYWYRQTLGQGPEFLTYFQNEAQLEKSRLLSDRFSAERPKGSFSTLEIQRTEQGDSAMYLCASSLEMVLAFFGQGTRLTVV.

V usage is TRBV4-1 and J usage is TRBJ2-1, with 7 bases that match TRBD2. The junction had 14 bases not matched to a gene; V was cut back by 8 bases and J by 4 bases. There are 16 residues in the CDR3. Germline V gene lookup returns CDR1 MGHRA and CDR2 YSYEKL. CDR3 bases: TGCGCCAGCGGCACCAGTTCGCGGGAGAGGTACAATGAGCAGTTCTTC. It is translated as CASGTSSRERYNEQFF.

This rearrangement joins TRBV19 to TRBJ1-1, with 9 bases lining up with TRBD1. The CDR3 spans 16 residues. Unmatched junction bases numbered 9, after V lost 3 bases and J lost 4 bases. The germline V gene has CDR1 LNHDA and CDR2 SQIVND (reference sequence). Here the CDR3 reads CASSMFTGGSVTEAFF. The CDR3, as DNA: TGTGCCAGTAGTATGTTCACAGGGGGCAGCGTCACTGAAGCTTTCTTT.

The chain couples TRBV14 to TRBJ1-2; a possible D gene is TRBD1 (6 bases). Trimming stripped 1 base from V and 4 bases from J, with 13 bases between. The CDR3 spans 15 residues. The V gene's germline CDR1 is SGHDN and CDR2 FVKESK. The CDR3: CASSQGWQGSYGYTF. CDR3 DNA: TGTGCCAGCAGCCAAGGATGGCAGGGGAGCTATGGCTACACCTTC. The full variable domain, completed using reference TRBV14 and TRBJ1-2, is EAGVTQFPSHSVIEKGQTVTLRCDPISGHDNLYWYRRVMGKEIKFLLHFVKESKQDESGMPNNRFLAERTGGTYSTLKVQPAELEDSGVYFCASSQGWQGSYGYTFGSGTRLTVV.

CDR3 residues: CASRMRGGWTYEQYF. The CDR3 DNA sequence: TGTGCCAGCAGGATGAGGGGAGGATGGACCTACGAGCAGTACTTC. The chain carries TRBV28 and TRBJ2-7, with D possibly being TRBD2 (6 bases). The CDR3 loop spans 15 amino acids. Germline CDR1 reads MDHEN; CDR2 reads SYDVKM. The V end was cut by 6 bases, the J end by 2 bases, with 17 bases between.

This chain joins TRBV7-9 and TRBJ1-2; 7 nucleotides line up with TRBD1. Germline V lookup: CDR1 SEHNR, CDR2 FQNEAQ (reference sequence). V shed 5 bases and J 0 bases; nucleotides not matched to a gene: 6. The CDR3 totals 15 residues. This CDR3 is CASSLGTEANYGYTF. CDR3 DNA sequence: TGTGCCAGCAGCCTGGGGACAGAAGCTAACTATGGCTACACCTTC.

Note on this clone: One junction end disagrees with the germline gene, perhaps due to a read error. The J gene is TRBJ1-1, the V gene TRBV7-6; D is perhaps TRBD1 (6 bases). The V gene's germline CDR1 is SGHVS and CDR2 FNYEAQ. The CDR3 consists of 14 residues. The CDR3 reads CASSRGGARNEDFF. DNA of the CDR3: TGTGCCAGCAGCCGGGGGGGGGCCAGAAATGAAGATTTCTTT.

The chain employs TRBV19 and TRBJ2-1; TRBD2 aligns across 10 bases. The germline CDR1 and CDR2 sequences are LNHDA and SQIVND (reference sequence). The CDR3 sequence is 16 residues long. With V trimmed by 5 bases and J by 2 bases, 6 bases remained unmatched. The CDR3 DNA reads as TGTGCCAGTAGTTCTAGCGGGAGCCCCCCCTACAATGAGCAGTTCTTC. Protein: CASSSSGSPPYNEQFF.

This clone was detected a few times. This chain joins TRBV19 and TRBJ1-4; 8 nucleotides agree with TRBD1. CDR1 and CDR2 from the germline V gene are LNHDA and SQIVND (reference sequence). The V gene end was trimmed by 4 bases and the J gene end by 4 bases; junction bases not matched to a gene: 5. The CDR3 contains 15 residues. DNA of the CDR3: TGTGCCAGTAGTACTGGACAGGGCATTAATGAAAAACTGTTTTTT. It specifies CASSTGQGINEKLFF.